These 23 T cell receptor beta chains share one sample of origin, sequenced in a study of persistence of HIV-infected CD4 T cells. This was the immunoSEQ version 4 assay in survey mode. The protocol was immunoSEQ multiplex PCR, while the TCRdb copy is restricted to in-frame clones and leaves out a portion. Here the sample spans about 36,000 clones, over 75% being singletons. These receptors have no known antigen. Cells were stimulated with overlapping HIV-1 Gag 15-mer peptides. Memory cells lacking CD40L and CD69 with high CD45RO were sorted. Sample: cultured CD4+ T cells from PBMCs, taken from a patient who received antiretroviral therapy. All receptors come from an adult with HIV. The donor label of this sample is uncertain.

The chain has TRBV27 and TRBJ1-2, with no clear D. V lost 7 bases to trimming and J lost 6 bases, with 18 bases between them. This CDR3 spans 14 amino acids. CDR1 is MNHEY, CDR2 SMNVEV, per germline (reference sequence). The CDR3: CASTKALGYNGYTF. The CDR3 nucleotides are TGTGCCAGCACTAAGGCATTGGGTTACAATGGCTACACCTTC.

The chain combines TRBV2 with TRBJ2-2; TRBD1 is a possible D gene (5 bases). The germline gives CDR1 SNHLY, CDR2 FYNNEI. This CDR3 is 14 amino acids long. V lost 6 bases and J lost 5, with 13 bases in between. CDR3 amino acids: CASRRGPQTGELFF. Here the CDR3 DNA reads TGTGCCAGCAGAAGGGGTCCTCAAACCGGGGAGCTGTTTTTT.

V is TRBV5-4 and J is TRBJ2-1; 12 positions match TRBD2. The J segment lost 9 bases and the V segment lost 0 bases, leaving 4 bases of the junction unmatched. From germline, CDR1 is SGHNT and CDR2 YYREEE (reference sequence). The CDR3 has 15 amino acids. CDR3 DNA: TGTGCCAGCAGCTTGGTTTCTAGCGGGGGGGCTGAGCAGTTCTTC. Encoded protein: CASSLVSSGGAEQFF. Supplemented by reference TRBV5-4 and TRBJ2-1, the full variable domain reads ETGVTQSPTHLIKTRGQQVTLRCSSQSGHNTVSWYQQALGQGPQFIFQYYREEENGRGNFPPRFSGLQFPNYSSELNVNALELDDSALYLCASSLVSSGGAEQFFGPGTRLTVL.

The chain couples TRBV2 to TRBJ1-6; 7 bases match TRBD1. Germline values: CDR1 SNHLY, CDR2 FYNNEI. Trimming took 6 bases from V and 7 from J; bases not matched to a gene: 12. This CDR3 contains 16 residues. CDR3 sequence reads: CASRLDKGAQNSPLHF. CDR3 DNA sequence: TGTGCCAGCAGGTTGGATAAGGGGGCGCAAAATTCACCCCTCCACTTT.

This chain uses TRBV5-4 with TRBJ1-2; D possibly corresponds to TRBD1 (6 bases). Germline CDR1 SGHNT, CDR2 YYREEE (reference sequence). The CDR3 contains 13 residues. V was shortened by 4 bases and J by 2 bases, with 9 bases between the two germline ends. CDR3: CASSPGQNYGYTF. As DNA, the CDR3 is TGTGCCAGCAGCCCCGGACAGAACTATGGCTACACCTTC.

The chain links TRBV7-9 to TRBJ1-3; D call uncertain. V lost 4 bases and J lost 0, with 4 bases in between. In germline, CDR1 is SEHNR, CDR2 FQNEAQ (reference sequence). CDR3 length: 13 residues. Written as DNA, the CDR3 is TGTGCCAGCAGCTCCTACTCTGGAAACACCATATATTTT. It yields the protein CASSSYSGNTIYF. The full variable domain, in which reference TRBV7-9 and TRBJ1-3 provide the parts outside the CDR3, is DTGVSQNPRHKITKRGQNVTFRCDPISEHNRLYWYRQTLGQGPEFLTYFQNEAQLEKSRLLSDRFSAERPKGSFSTLEIQRTEQGDSAMYLCASSSYSGNTIYFGEGSWLTVV.

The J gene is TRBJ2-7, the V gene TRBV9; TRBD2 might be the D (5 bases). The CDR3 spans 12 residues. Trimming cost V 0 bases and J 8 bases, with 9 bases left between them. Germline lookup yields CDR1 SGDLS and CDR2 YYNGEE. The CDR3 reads CASSVGEGQQYF. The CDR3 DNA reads TGTGCCAGCAGCGTAGGAGAGGGCCAGCAGTACTTC.

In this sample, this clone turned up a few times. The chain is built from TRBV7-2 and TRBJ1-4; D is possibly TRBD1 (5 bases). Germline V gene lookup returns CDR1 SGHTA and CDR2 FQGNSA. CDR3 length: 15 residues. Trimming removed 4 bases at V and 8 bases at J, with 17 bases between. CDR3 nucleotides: TGTGCCAGCAGCTCTAGAGCGGGGAGGGGAGAAAAACTGTTTTTT. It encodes CASSSRAGRGEKLFF.

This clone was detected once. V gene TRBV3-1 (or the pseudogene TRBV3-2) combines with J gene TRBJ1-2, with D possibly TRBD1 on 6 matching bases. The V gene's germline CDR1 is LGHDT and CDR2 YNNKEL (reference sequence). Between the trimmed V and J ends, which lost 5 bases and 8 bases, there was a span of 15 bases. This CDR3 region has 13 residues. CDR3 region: CASSVTGAEGYTF. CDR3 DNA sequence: TGTGCCAGCAGCGTTACGGGGGCTGAAGGCTACACCTTC.

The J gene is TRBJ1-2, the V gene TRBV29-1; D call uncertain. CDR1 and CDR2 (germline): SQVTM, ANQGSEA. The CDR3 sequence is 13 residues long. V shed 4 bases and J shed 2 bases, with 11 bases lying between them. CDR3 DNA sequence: TGCAGCGTTGCCGCCTCCACAAACTATGGCTACACCTTC. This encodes CSVAASTNYGYTF.

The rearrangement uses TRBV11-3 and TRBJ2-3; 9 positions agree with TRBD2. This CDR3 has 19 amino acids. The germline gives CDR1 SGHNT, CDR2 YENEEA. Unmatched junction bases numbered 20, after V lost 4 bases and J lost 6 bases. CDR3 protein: CASSSGWGVSGGIKDTQYF. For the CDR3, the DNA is TGTGCCAGCAGCTCTGGATGGGGTGTCAGCGGGGGGATTAAGGATACGCAGTATTTT.

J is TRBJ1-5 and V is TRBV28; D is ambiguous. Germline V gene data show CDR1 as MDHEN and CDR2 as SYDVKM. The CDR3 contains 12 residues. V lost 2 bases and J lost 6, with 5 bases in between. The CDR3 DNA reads TGTGCCAGCAGTTTAGCTGGTCAGCCCCAGCATTTT. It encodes CASSLAGQPQHF.

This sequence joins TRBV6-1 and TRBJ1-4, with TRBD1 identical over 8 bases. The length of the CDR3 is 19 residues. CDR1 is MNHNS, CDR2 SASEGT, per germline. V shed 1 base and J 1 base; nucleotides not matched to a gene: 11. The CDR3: CASSEEGRGQVGTNEKLFF. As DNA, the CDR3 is TGTGCCAGCAGTGAAGAAGGCAGGGGGCAGGTTGGAACTAATGAAAAACTGTTTTTT.

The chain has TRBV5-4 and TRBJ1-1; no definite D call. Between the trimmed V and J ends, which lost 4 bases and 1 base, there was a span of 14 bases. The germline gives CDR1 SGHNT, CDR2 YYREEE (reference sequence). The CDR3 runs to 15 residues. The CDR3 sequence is CASSPAPRTNTEAFF. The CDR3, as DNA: TGTGCCAGCAGCCCTGCCCCCCGGACGAACACTGAAGCTTTCTTT.

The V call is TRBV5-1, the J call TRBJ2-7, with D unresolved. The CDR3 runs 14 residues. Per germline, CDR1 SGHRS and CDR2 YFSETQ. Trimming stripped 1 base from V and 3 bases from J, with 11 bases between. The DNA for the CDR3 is TGCGCCAGCAGCTTGTTTGGATTTGGCTACGAGCAGTACTTC. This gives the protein CASSLFGFGYEQYF.

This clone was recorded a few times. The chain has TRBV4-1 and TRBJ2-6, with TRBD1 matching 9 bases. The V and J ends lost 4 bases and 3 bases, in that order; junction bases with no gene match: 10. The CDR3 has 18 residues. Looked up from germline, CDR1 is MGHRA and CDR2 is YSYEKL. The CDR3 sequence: CASSRQQGAGVGANVLTF. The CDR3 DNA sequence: TGCGCCAGCAGCCGCCAACAGGGGGCAGGGGTTGGGGCCAACGTCCTGACTTTC.

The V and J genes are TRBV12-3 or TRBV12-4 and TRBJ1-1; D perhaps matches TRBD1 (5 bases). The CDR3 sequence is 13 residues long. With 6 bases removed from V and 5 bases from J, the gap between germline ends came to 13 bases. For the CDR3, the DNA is TGTGCCAGCAGATCGCCAGGGAGGACTGAAGCTTTCTTT. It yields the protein CASRSPGRTEAFF.

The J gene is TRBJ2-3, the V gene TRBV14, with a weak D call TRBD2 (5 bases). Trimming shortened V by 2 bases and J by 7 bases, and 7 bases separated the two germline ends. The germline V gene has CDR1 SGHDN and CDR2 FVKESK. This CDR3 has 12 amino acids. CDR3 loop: CASSQRGNTQYF. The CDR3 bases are TGTGCCAGCAGCCAAAGAGGGAATACGCAGTATTTT.

The CDR3 here is CASSVGAREGTGELFF. The CDR3 DNA sequence: TGTGCCAGCAGCGTAGGGGCGCGGGAGGGGACCGGGGAGCTGTTTTTT. The chain couples TRBV9 to TRBJ2-2; 9 bases line up with TRBD2. The CDR3 runs 16 residues. CDR1 and CDR2 (germline): SGDLS, YYNGEE. Losses at the gene ends were 0 bases for V and 5 bases for J; bases not matched to a gene: 5.

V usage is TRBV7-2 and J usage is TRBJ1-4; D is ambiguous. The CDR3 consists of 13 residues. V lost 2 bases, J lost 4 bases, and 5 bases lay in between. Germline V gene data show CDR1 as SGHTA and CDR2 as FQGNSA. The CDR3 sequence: CASSLLVNEKLFF. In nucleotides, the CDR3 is TGTGCCAGCAGCTTATTGGTTAATGAAAAACTGTTTTTT.

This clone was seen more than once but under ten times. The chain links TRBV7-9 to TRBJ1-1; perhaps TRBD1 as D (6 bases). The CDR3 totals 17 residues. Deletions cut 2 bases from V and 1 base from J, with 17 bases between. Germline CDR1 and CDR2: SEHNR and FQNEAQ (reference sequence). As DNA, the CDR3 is TGTGCCAGCAGCTTATCCTCTCAACAGGGTGAGAACACTGAAGCTTTCTTT. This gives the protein CASSLSSQQGENTEAFF.

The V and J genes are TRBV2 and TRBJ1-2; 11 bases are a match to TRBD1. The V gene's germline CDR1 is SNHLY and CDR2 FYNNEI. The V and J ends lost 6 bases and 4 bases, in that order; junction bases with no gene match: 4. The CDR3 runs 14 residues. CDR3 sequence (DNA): TGTGCCAGCAGAATAGGGACAGGGGGCTATGGCTACACCTTC. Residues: CASRIGTGGYGYTF.

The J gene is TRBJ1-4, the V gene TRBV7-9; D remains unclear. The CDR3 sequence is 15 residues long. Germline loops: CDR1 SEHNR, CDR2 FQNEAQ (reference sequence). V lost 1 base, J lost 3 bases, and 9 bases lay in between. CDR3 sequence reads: CASSLVPISNEKLFF. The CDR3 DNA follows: TGTGCCAGCAGCTTAGTTCCGATTTCTAATGAAAAACTGTTTTTT.